This T cell receptor (beta chain) was profiled in a study of metastatic and nonmetastatic thyroid tumors. This clone came up many times. Each patient came to thyroid surgery without any prior treatment (of any kind). MiXCR re-clonotyped the PCR reads for TCRdb. Altogether 20,000 to 25,000 clones are present, 20% to 25% being singletons, with the ten largest covering about 6%. This receptor was identified in a female donor with papillary thyroid cancer or a benign thyroid nodule (not recorded which). Some clones in this sample may be carry-over from other donors' samples. Sequences were obtained from tumor tissue.

CDR3 sequence: CASSFSLAVGTEQFF. Here the CDR3 DNA reads TGTGCCAGCAGCTTTTCACTTGCTGTAGGGACTGAGCAGTTCTTC. The gene calls are TRBV7-2 and TRBJ2-1; D tentatively reads TRBD1 or TRBD2 (5 bases each). Germline CDR1 is SGHTA and CDR2 is FQGNSA. Trimming pared 3 bases from V and 9 bases from J, leaving 18 bases between. This CDR3 is 15 amino acids long. Drawing the rest from reference TRBV7-2 and TRBJ2-1, the complete variable domain is GAGVSQSPSNKVTEKGKDVELRCDPISGHTALYWYRQSLGQGLEFLIYFQGNSAPDKSGLPSDRFSAERTGGSVSTLTIQRTQQEDSAVYLCASSFSLAVGTEQFFGPGTRLTVL.